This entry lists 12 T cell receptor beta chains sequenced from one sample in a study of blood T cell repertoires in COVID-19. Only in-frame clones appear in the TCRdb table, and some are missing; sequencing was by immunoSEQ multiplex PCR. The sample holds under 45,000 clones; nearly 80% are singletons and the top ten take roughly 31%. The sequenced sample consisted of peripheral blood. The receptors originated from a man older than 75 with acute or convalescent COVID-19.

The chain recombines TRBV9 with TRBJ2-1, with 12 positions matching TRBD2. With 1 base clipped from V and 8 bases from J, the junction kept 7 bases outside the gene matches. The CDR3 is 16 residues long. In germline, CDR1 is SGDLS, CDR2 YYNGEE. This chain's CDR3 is CASSVRTSGMIHEQFF. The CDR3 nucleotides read TGTGCCAGCAGCGTAAGGACTAGCGGGATGATCCATGAGCAGTTCTTC. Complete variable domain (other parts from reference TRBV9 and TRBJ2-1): DSGVTQTPKHLITATGQRVTLRCSPRSGDLSVYWYQQSLDQGLQFLIQYYNGEERAKGNILERFSAQQFPDLHSELNLSSLELGDSALYFCASSVRTSGMIHEQFFGPGTRLTVL.

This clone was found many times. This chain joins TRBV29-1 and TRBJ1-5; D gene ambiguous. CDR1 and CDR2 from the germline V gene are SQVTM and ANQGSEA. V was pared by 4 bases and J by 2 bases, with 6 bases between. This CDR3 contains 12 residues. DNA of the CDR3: TGCAGCGTTGGTTCAGGCAATCAGCCCCAGCATTTT. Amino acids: CSVGSGNQPQHF.

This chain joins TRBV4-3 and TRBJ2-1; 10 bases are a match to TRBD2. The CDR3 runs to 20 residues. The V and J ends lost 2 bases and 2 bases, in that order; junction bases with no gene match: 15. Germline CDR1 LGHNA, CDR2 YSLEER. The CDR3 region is CASSQRVGASGRGTYNEQFF. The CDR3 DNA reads TGCGCCAGCAGCCAAAGAGTAGGGGCAAGCGGGAGGGGGACCTACAATGAGCAGTTCTTC.

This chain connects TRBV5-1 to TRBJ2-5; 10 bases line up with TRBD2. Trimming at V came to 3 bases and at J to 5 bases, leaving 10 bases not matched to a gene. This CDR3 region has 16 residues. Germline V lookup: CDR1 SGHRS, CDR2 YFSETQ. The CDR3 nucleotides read TGCGCCAGCAGCTCCCAACCAGCGGGAGGGGGTGAGACCCAGTACTTC. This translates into CASSSQPAGGGETQYF.

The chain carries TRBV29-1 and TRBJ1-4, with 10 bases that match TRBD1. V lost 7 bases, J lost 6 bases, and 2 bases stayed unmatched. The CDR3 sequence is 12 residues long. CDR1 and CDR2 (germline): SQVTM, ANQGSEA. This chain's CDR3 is CSAGTGDEKLFF. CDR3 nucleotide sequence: TGCAGCGCCGGGACAGGGGATGAAAAACTGTTTTTT.

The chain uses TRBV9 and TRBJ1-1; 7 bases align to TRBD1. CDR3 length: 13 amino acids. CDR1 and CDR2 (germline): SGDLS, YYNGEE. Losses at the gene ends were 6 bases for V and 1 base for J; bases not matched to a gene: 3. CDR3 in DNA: TGTGCCAGCACCAGGGGGGAGAACACTGAAGCTTTCTTT. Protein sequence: CASTRGENTEAFF. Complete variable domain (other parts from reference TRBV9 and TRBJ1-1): DSGVTQTPKHLITATGQRVTLRCSPRSGDLSVYWYQQSLDQGLQFLIQYYNGEERAKGNILERFSAQQFPDLHSELNLSSLELGDSALYFCASTRGENTEAFFGQGTRLTVV.

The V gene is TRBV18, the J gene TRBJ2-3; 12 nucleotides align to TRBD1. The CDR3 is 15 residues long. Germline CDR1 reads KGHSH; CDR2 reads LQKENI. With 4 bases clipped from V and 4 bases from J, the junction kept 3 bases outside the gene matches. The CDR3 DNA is TGTGCCAGCTCACGGGACAGGGGGCCCGCAGATACGCAGTATTTT. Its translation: CASSRDRGPADTQYF.

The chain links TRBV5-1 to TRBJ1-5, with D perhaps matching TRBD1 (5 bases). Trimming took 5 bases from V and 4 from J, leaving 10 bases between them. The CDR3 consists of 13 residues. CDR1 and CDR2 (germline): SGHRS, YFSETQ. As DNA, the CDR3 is TGCGCCAGCAGTTCGGACATTAATCAGCCCCAGCATTTT. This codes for CASSSDINQPQHF. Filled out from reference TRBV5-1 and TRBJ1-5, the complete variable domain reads KAGVTQTPRYLIKTRGQQVTLSCSPISGHRSVSWYQQTPGQGLQFLFEYFSETQRNKGNFPGRFSGRQFSNSRSEMNVSTLELGDSALYLCASSSDINQPQHFGDGTRLSIL.

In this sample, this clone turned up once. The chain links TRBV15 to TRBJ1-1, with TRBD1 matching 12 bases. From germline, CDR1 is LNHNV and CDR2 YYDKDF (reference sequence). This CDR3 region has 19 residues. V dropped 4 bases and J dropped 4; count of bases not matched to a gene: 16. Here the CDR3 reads CATSTPTGTGGAIGTEAFF. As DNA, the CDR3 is TGTGCCACCAGCACTCCAACCGGGACAGGGGGCGCGATCGGCACTGAAGCTTTCTTT.

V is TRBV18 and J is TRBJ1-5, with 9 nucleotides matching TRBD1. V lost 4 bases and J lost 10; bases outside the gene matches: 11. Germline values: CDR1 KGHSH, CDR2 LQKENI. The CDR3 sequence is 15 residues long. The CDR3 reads CASSLDLQGARPQHF. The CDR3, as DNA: TGTGCCAGCTCACTAGATTTACAGGGGGCTCGACCCCAGCATTTT.

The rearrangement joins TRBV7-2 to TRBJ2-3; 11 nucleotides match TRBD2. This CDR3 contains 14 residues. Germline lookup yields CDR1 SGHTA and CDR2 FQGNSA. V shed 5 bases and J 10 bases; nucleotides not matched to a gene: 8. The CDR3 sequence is CASSPGTSGGAQYF. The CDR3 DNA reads TGTGCCAGCAGCCCCGGGACTAGCGGTGGTGCGCAGTATTTT.

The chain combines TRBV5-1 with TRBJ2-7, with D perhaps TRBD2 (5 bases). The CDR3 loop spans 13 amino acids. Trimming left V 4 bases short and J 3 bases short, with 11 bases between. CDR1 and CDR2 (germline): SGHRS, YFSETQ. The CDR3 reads CASSRGPDYEQYF. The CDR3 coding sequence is TGCGCCAGCAGCCGCGGGCCGGACTACGAGCAGTACTTC.